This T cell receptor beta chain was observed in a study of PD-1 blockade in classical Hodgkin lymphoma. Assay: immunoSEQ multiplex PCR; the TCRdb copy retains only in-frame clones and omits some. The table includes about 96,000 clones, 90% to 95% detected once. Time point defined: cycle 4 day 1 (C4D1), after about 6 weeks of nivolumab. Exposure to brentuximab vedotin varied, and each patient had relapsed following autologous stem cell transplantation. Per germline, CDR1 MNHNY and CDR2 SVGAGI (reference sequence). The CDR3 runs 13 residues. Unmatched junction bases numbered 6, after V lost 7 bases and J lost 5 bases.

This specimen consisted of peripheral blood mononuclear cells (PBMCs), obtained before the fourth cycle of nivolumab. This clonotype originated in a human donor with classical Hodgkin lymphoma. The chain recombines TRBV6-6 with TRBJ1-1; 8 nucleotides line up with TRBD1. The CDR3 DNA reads TGTGCCAGCATCCTCAGGGGGCAAACTGAAGCTTTCTTT. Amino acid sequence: CASILRGQTEAFF.